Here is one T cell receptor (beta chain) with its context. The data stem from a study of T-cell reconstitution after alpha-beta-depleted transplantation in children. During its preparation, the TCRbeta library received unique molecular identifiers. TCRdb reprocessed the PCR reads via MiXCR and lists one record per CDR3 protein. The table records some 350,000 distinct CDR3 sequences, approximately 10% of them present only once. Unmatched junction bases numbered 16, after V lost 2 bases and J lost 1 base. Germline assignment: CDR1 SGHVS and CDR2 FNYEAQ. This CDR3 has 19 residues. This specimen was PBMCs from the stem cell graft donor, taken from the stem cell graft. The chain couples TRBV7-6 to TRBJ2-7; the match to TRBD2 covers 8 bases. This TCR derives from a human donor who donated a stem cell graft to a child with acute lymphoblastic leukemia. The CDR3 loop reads CASSLRYGGRTILSYEQYF. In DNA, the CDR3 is TGTGCCAGCAGCTTAAGGTATGGCGGGAGGACCATTCTATCCTACGAGCAGTACTTC.